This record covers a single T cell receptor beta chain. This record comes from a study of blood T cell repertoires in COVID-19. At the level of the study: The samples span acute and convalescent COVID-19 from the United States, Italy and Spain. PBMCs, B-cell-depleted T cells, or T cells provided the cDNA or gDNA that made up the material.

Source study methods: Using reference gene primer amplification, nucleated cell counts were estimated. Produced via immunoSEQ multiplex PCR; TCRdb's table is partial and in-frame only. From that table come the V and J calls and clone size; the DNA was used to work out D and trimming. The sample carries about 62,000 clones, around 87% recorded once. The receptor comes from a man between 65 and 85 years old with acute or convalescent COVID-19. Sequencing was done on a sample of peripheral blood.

In DNA form, the CDR3 reads TGTGCCAGCAGTCAGATGTGGGCGGGAGGTCAAGAGACCCAGTACTTC. Amino acid sequence: CASSQMWAGGQETQYF. V usage is TRBV11-2 and J usage is TRBJ2-5, with 8 bases lining up with TRBD2. The CDR3 loop spans 16 amino acids. Trimming took 6 bases from V and 2 from J; bases not matched to a gene: 11. CDR1 and CDR2 from the germline V gene are SGHAT and FQNNGV.